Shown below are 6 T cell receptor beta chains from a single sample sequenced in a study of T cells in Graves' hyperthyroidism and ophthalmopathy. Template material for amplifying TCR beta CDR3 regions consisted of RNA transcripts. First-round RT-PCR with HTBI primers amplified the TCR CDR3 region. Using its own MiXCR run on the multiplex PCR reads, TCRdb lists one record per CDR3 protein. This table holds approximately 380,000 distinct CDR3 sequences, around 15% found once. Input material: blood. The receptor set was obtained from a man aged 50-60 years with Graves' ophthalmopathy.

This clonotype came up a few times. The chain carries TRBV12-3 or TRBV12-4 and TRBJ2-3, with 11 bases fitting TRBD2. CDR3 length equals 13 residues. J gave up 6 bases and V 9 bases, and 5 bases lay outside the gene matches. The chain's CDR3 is CASALAGADTQYF. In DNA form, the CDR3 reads TGTGCCAGTGCACTAGCGGGAGCCGATACGCAGTATTTT.

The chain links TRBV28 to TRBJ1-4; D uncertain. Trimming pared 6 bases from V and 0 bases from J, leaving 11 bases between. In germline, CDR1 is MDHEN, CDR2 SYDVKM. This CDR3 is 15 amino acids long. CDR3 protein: CASSPGESTNEKLFF. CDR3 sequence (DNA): TGTGCCAGCAGCCCCGGGGAGTCAACTAATGAAAAACTGTTTTTT.

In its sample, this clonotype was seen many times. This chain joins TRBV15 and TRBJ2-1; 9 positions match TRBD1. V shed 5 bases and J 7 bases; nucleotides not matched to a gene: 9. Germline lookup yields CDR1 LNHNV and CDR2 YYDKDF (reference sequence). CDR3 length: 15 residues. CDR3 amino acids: CATSGTGTGPNEQFF. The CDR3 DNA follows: TGTGCCACCAGCGGGACCGGGACAGGGCCGAATGAGCAGTTCTTC. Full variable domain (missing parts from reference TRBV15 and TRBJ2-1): DAMVIQNPRYQVTQFGKPVTLSCSQTLNHNVMYWYQQKSSQAPKLLFHYYDKDFNNEADTPDNFQSRRPNTSFCFLDIRSPGLGDTAMYLCATSGTGTGPNEQFFGPGTRLTVL.

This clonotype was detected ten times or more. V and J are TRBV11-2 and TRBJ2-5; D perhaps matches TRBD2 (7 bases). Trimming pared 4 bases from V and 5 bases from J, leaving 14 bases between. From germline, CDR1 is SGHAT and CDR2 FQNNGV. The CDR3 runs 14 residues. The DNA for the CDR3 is TGTGCCAGCAGCTCCACGGGGGGCCGGGAGACCCAGTACTTC. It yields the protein CASSSTGGRETQYF.

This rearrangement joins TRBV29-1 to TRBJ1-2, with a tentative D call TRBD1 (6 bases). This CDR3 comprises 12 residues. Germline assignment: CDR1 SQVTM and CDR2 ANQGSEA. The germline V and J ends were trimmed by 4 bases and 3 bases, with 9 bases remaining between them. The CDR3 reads CSVVAGDYGYTF. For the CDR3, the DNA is TGCAGCGTTGTGGCAGGGGACTATGGCTACACCTTC.

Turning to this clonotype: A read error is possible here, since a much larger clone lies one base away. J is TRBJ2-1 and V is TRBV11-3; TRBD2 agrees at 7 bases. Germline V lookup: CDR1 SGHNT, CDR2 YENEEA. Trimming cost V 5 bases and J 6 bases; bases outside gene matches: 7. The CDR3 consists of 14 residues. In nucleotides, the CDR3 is TGTGCCAGCAGCCCAGGCGGGAGCACCAATGAGCAGTTCTTC. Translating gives CASSPGGSTNEQFF.